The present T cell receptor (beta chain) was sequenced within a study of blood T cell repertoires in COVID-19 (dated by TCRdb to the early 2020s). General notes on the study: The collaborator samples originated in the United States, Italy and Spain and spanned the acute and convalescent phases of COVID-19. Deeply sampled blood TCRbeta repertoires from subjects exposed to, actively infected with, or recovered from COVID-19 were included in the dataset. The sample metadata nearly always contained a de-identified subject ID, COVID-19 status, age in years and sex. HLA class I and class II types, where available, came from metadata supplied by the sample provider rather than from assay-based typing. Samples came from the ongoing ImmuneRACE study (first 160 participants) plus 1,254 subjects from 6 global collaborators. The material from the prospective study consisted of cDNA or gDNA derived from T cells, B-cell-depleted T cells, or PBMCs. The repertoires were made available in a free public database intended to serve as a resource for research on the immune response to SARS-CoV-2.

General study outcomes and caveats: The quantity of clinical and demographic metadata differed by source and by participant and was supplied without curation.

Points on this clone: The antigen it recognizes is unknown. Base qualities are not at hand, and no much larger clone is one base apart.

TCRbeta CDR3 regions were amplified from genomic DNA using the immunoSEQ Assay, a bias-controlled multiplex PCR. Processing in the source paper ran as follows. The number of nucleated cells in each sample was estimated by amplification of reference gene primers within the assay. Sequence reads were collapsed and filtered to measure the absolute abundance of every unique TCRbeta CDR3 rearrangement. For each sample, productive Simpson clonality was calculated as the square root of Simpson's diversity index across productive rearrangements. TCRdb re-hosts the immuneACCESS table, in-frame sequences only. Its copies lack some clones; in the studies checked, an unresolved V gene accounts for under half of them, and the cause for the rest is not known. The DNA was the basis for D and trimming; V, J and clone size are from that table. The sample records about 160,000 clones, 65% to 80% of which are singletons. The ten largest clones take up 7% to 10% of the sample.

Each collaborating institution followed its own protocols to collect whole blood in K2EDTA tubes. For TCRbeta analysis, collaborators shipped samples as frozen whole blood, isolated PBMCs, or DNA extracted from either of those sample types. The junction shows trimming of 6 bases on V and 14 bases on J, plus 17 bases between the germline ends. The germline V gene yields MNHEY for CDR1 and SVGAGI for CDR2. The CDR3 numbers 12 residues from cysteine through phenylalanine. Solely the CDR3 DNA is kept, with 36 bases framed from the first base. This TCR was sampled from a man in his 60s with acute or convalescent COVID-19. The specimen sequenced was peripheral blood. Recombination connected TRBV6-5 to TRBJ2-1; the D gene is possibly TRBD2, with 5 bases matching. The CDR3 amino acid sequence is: CASRPSGILEFF. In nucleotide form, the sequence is TGTGCCAGCAGACCTTCGGGAATTCTAGAGTTCTTC.